One and the same sample provided the 25 T cell receptor beta chains below, sequenced in a study of T cells in Graves' hyperthyroidism and ophthalmopathy. Using RNA transcripts as the source, TCR beta CDR3 regions were amplified. The HTBI primer set served for first-round RT-PCR of the TCR CDR3. Via MiXCR, TCRdb re-called the multiplex PCR reads, giving one row per CDR3 protein. The data contain about 96,000 distinct CDR3 sequences, under 65% of them singletons. Material for sequencing was blood. These receptors were collected from a woman aged 40 to 50 with Graves' hyperthyroidism.

This chain links TRBV20-1 with TRBJ2-1; 11 bases are shared with TRBD2. The CDR3 has 15 residues. Germline V lookup: CDR1 DFQATT, CDR2 SNEGSKA (reference sequence). Trimming took 3 bases from V and 7 from J; bases not matched to a gene: 8. CDR3 loop: CSASGRLAGGNEQFF. CDR3 sequence (DNA): TGCAGTGCTAGCGGCCGGCTAGCGGGAGGAAATGAGCAGTTCTTC.

This clonotype was observed at least ten times. The J gene is TRBJ2-6, the V gene TRBV6-5, with 7 bases matching TRBD1. This CDR3 spans 15 amino acids. Germline V gene sequence: CDR1 MNHEY, CDR2 SVGAGI. V was pared by 5 bases and J by 4 bases, with 5 bases of the junction left unmatched. Written as DNA, the CDR3 is TGTGCCAGCAGTACACAGGGGTTAGGGGCCAACGTCCTGACTTTC. Protein: CASSTQGLGANVLTF.

The CDR3 DNA reads as TGTGCCAGCAGTGATTTGGGACGGCTTGGGTCGGAAAAACTGTTTTTT. The encoded protein is CASSDLGRLGSEKLFF. The rearrangement links TRBV25-1 to TRBJ1-4, with D possibly being TRBD1 (5 bases). V gave up 3 bases and J gave up 8 bases, with 19 bases separating them. There are 16 residues in the CDR3. CDR1 MGHDK and CDR2 SYGVNS come from the germline V gene.

For this clonotype: A junction end diverges from the germline sequence, so it may reflect a read error. The chain uses TRBV2 and TRBJ2-7, with D perhaps TRBD2 (5 bases). The CDR3 contains 14 residues. Germline V gene data show CDR1 as SNHLY and CDR2 as FYNNEI. CDR3 nucleotide sequence: TGTGCCAGCAGTGAGACTCAGAACACCGGGGAGCTGTACTTC. Residues: CASSETQNTGELYF.

This clonotype has a count of ten or more. The CDR3 DNA sequence: TGTGCCAGCAGCGTAGACGACGGACCACACTACGAGCAGTACTTC. Translated: CASSVDDGPHYEQYF. The chain is built from TRBV9 and TRBJ2-7; no clear D. The CDR3 contains 15 residues. With 0 bases removed from V and 3 bases from J, the gap between germline ends came to 13 bases. CDR1 is SGDLS, CDR2 YYNGEE, per germline.

This chain uses TRBV29-1 with TRBJ1-5; 9 nucleotides line up with TRBD1. Trimming at V came to 4 bases and at J to 4 bases, leaving 5 bases not matched to a gene. The CDR3 runs to 14 residues. Germline loops: CDR1 SQVTM, CDR2 ANQGSEA. The CDR3 loop is CSVGQGTGNQPQHF. The CDR3, as DNA: TGCAGCGTTGGGCAGGGGACAGGGAATCAGCCCCAGCATTTT.

V and J are TRBV19 and TRBJ2-3; TRBD1 aligns across 7 bases. The CDR3 contains 15 residues. Germline V gene sequence: CDR1 LNHDA, CDR2 SQIVND (reference sequence). J lost 3 bases, V lost 11 bases, and 14 bases had no gene match. CDR3 bases: TGTGCCTGGAGTTCGAGGGGGCTGAAGACAGATACGCAGTATTTT. Its translation is CAWSSRGLKTDTQYF.

At least ten counts were recorded for this clonotype. J is TRBJ2-6 and V is TRBV20-1; tentatively, D is TRBD1 or TRBD2 (5 bases each). The CDR3 contains 16 residues. Germline V gene lookup returns CDR1 DFQATT and CDR2 SNEGSKA (reference sequence). V lost 1 base and J lost 0, with 10 bases in between. The DNA for the CDR3 is TGCAGTGCTAGAGGGGGTGGGACCTCTGGGGCCAACGTCCTGACTTTC. It codes for CSARGGGTSGANVLTF.

About this clonotype: This CDR3 is missing its conserved last phenylalanine or tryptophan, likely due to a read error. It is unclear where the CDR3 begins or ends on the DNA, so no DNA is shown, and the CDR3 is as TCRdb lists it. V is TRBV7-2 and J is TRBJ1-1. The CDR3 numbers 14 amino acids, ends counted. Germline lookup yields CDR1 SGHTA and CDR2 FQGNSA. The CDR3 sequence is CASSLMAVNTEAFL.

As concerns this clonotype: A single base separates this from a much larger clone, so it may be a read error. The chain couples TRBV10-3 to TRBJ2-5, with D perhaps matching TRBD2 (6 bases). V was pared by 5 bases and J by 5 bases, with 15 bases between. This CDR3 contains 14 residues. Germline CDR1 reads ENHRY; CDR2 reads SYGVKD. Here the CDR3 DNA reads TGTGCCATCAGTCCTGGCGGGGACGGGGAGACCCAGTACTTC. Encoded protein: CAISPGGDGETQYF.

V is TRBV7-9 and J is TRBJ1-2; D call uncertain. Trimming removed 5 bases at V and 6 bases at J, with 16 bases between. Germline V gene sequence: CDR1 SEHNR, CDR2 FQNEAQ (reference sequence). This CDR3 is 14 amino acids long. The CDR3 DNA reads as TGTGCCAGCAGCCTACCGGGAGCAAATCATGGCTACACCTTC. Translated: CASSLPGANHGYTF.

This clonotype was seen many times. The rearrangement links TRBV28 to TRBJ2-7; D is ambiguous. CDR3 size: 11 residues. The germline CDR1 and CDR2 sequences are MDHEN and SYDVKM. CDR3 region: CASSQLREQYF. The CDR3 DNA is TGTGCATCGAGCCAACTGAGGGAGCAGTACTTC. The variable domain in full, completed from reference TRBV28 and TRBJ2-7, reads DVKVTQSSRYLVKRTGEKVFLECVQDMDHENMFWYRQDPGLGLRLIYFSYDVKMKEKGDIPEGYSVSREKKERFSLILESASTNQTSMYLCASSQLREQYFGPGTRLTVT.

This rearrangement joins TRBV7-9 to TRBJ1-6; D remains unclear. The CDR3 has 12 residues. Germline CDR1 SEHNR, CDR2 FQNEAQ (reference sequence). V was cut by 5 bases and J by 14 bases, with 13 bases left in between. The CDR3 DNA is TGTGCCAGCAGCCCGATCCGGGGAACCCTCCACTTT. It is translated as CASSPIRGTLHF.

The genes are TRBV7-2 and TRBJ2-3, with 10 bases identical to TRBD2. Trimming at V came to 2 bases and at J to 1 base, leaving 9 bases not matched to a gene. Germline lookup yields CDR1 SGHTA and CDR2 FQGNSA. The CDR3 consists of 18 residues. CDR3 bases: TGTGCCAGCAGCTTAAGAAGTAGCGGGAGGCCAGGCACAGATACGCAGTATTTT. This translates into CASSLRSSGRPGTDTQYF.

V and J are TRBV25-1 and TRBJ2-6; perhaps TRBD2 as D (6 bases). Per the germline V gene, CDR1 is MGHDK and CDR2 is SYGVNS. V was cut by 8 bases and J by 0 bases, with 17 bases left in between. The CDR3 runs 17 residues. The CDR3 DNA reads TGTGCCAGCCGCCTACCCGGGGGAAACTCTGGGGCCAACGTCCTGACTTTC. Its protein is CASRLPGGNSGANVLTF.

The table lists this clonotype with a few counts. V gene TRBV10-3 combines with J gene TRBJ1-3; D is ambiguous. The germline CDR1 and CDR2 sequences are ENHRY and SYGVKD. The CDR3 covers 14 residues. Trimming took 5 bases from V and 2 from J, leaving 10 bases between them. CDR3 region: CAISPGGAGNTIYF. CDR3 coding DNA: TGTGCCATCAGTCCTGGCGGGGCTGGAAACACCATATATTTT.

The chain joins TRBV13 to TRBJ1-2; D uncertain. V was clipped by 3 bases and J by 0 bases, with 11 bases between them. This CDR3 contains 15 residues. Per germline, CDR1 PRHDT and CDR2 FYEKMQ (reference sequence). The CDR3 DNA reads as TGTGCCAGCAGCTTCGGGTCCGTAACTAACTATGGCTACACCTTC. This gives the protein CASSFGSVTNYGYTF.

The chain links TRBV2 to TRBJ1-6; D may be TRBD1 (5 bases). V was shortened by 3 bases and J by 8 bases, with 11 bases between the two germline ends. CDR3 length: 14 residues. The germline V gene encodes CDR1 SNHLY and CDR2 FYNNEI. CDR3 sequence: CASSDRGTDSPLHF. CDR3 coding DNA: TGTGCCAGCAGTGATCGAGGGACGGATTCACCCCTCCACTTT.

The rearrangement links TRBV5-1 to TRBJ1-5; 7 nucleotides agree with TRBD1. The CDR3 length is 14 residues. V lost 0 bases to trimming and J lost 7 bases; unmatched junction nucleotides: 4. Per the germline V gene, CDR1 is SGHRS and CDR2 is YFSETQ. CDR3 sequence: CASSLVAGGQPQHF. CDR3 coding DNA: TGCGCCAGCAGCTTGGTGGCAGGGGGACAGCCCCAGCATTTT.

Ten or more counts support this clonotype. The chain employs TRBV7-2 and TRBJ2-7; D call uncertain. Between the trimmed V and J ends, which lost 1 base and 5 bases, there was a span of 12 bases. The CDR3 has 14 residues. In germline, CDR1 is SGHTA, CDR2 FQGNSA. The CDR3 nucleotides read TGTGCCAGCAGCTTAGAAGGGTATGGGGACGAGCAGTACTTC. Translated, it gives CASSLEGYGDEQYF.

The chain couples TRBV6-6 to TRBJ2-5, with D perhaps matching TRBD1 (7 bases). Germline CDR1 MNHNY, CDR2 SVGAGI (reference sequence). Trimming left V 4 bases short and J 2 bases short, with 17 bases between. The CDR3 contains 16 residues. CDR3 DNA: TGTGCCAGCAGTTTTGGAGGGAGCAGGGGGCAAGAGACCCAGTACTTC. This translates into CASSFGGSRGQETQYF.

This clonotype was seen a single time. The chain couples TRBV7-8 to TRBJ2-7; possibly TRBD2 for D (5 bases). Trimming cost V 6 bases and J 7 bases, with 22 bases left between them. In germline, CDR1 is SGHVS, CDR2 FQNEAQ. The CDR3 length is 15 residues. DNA for the CDR3: TGTGCCAGCAGTCGGACGGCCTCTGGGGAGTGGGAGCAGTACTTC. Translating it yields CASSRTASGEWEQYF.

This clonotype was found many times. V gene TRBV20-1 combines with J gene TRBJ1-6; no definite D call. Germline values: CDR1 DFQATT, CDR2 SNEGSKA (reference sequence). Trimming took 5 bases from V and 7 from J, leaving 18 bases between them. The CDR3 loop spans 15 amino acids. The CDR3 spells CSAHHPGYSNSPLHF. CDR3 in DNA: TGCAGTGCTCATCACCCCGGGTATTCGAATTCACCCCTCCACTTT.

With regard to this clonotype: The CDR3 end shows no conserved phenylalanine or tryptophan, and so a read error is likely. No DNA is shown, since the ends of the CDR3 on it are uncertain; the CDR3 is the one TCRdb lists. This chain uses TRBV7-8 with TRBJ1-2; the D call TRBD1 from the table was never checked on the DNA. The CDR3 spans 15 residues, counting both ends. Germline-derived CDR1 and CDR2 are SGHVS and FQNEAQ. The CDR3 protein is CASSLQPGPQGGCTL.

This clonotype occurred many times. This chain joins TRBV10-3 and TRBJ2-7; D possibly corresponds to TRBD1 (6 bases). Between the trimmed V and J ends, which lost 8 bases and 5 bases, there was a span of 19 bases. The CDR3 sequence is 14 residues long. CDR1 and CDR2 (germline): ENHRY, SYGVKD. The CDR3 bases are TGTGCCATCGGCGATCTTCAGGGGACGGACGAGCAGTACTTC. This translates into CAIGDLQGTDEQYF.